Following are 9 T cell receptor beta chains from one sample sequenced in a study of blood T cells in healthy people across ages. Alongside a J-beta primer mix, a sample-barcoded 5' primer served in a second PCR lasting about 7 to 12 cycles. In TCRdb, the 5' RACE reads were re-called with MiXCR into one record per CDR3 protein. Of 1.8 million or so distinct CDR3 sequences in the sample, about two fifths were seen once. The sequencing sample was made of blood. The receptors shown here come from a human donor in good health.

About this clonotype itself: A junction boundary mismatches the germline segment, possibly from a read error. J is TRBJ2-1 and V is TRBV29-1; TRBD1 matches 7 bases. This CDR3 has 13 residues. In germline, CDR1 is SQVTM, CDR2 ANQGSEA. The CDR3 loop is CSVEVTGDNEQFF. DNA of the CDR3: TGCAGTGTTGAAGTCACAGGGGACAATGAGCAGTTCTTC.

A few counts support this clonotype. The CDR3 DNA reads as TGTGCCACCAGCAGCCGTCGAGGGAAGGGCACAGATACGCAGTATTTT. It specifies CATSSRRGKGTDTQYF. The V gene is TRBV15, the J gene TRBJ2-3, with TRBD2 as a possible D gene (5 bases). CDR1 and CDR2 from the germline V gene are LNHNV and YYDKDF (reference sequence). The CDR3 loop spans 16 amino acids. Trimming took 3 bases from V and 1 from J, leaving 14 bases between them.

This rearrangement joins TRBV6-5 to TRBJ1-6; D is possibly TRBD1 (6 bases). Trimming removed 0 bases at V and 9 bases at J, with 12 bases between. From germline, CDR1 is MNHEY and CDR2 SVGAGI. The CDR3 loop spans 15 amino acids. The CDR3 DNA reads TGTGCCAGCAGTTACTCTGGCAGGGGTAGTTCACCCCTCCACTTT. Protein: CASSYSGRGSSPLHF.

V is TRBV20-1 and J is TRBJ2-3; perhaps D is TRBD1 or TRBD2 (5 bases each). The CDR3 is made up of 14 amino acids. Trimming cost V 7 bases and J 2 bases, with 16 bases left between them. Germline V gene data show CDR1 as DFQATT and CDR2 as SNEGSKA (reference sequence). The chain's CDR3 is CSGAPGPNTDTQYF. CDR3 in DNA: TGCAGTGGGGCCCCGGGGCCAAACACAGATACGCAGTATTTT.

The genes are TRBV13 and TRBJ2-7; 10 nucleotides line up with TRBD1. The J call is doubtful: the DNA matches TRBJ2-5 better. The CDR3 contains 14 residues. Germline CDR1 reads PRHDT; CDR2 reads FYEKMQ (reference sequence). The CDR3 loop reads CASSVTGGKETQYF. DNA for the CDR3: TGTGCCAGCAGCGTGACAGGGGGCAAAGAGACCCAGTACTTC.

The CDR3 DNA reads as TGCAGTGCCGTACAGGGGATCCCCGTGGAGCAGTACTTC. This codes for CSAVQGIPVEQYF. The chain couples TRBV20-1 to TRBJ2-7, with 7 bases that match TRBD1. Germline CDR1 is DFQATT and CDR2 is SNEGSKA (reference sequence). The CDR3 extends over 13 amino acids. Trimming took 6 bases from V and 7 from J; bases not matched to a gene: 12.

This chain joins TRBV5-1 and TRBJ2-3, with a weak D call TRBD1 (6 bases). The V gene lost 7 bases and the J gene lost 3 bases, with 21 bases spanning the gap. The length of the CDR3 is 16 residues. Germline loops: CDR1 SGHRS, CDR2 YFSETQ. The CDR3 coding sequence is TGCGCCAGCGCCACAGGGAATGCACAAGCTACAGATACGCAGTATTTT. It specifies CASATGNAQATDTQYF.

This clonotype was counted a few times. The chain is built from TRBV7-7 and TRBJ2-1; D might be TRBD1 (6 bases). The CDR3 has 15 residues. The germline V gene encodes CDR1 SSHAT and CDR2 FNYEAQ (reference sequence). The V end lost 5 bases, the J end lost 8 bases, and 19 bases lay between the germline ends. CDR3 sequence reads: CASSEGPQGYDEQFF. The DNA of the CDR3 is TGTGCCAGCAGCGAGGGGCCACAGGGTTACGATGAGCAGTTCTTC.

The chain links TRBV15 to TRBJ1-2, with 9 bases fitting TRBD1. CDR3 length equals 15 residues. The trim removed 0 bases at V and 8 bases at J, leaving 7 bases unmatched. CDR1 and CDR2 from the germline V gene are LNHNV and YYDKDF (reference sequence). The CDR3 region has the DNA TGTGCCACCAGCAGAGATTCGGGACAGGGACGCGGCTACACCTTC. Translating it yields CATSRDSGQGRGYTF. The full variable domain, with the rest looked up from reference TRBV15 and TRBJ1-2, is DAMVIQNPRYQVTQFGKPVTLSCSQTLNHNVMYWYQQKSSQAPKLLFHYYDKDFNNEADTPDNFQSRRPNTSFCFLDIRSPGLGDTAMYLCATSRDSGQGRGYTFGSGTRLTVV.